The entry that follows covers one TCR beta chain sequence. Its antigen is still unknown. Base qualities are not recorded, but no much larger clone differs from it by a single base. Reads for this sample came from an Illumina HiSeq 2500. Quantitative 5'-RACE with molecular barcodes was used to prepare TCR beta libraries. In the source study's methods: To identify disease-linked TCR variants, a new computational method was used, one built on a probabilistic model of VDJ rearrangement. TCRdb cleaned the public reads at Q25 with fastp, built clones with MiXCR and kept in-frame beta chains. When rows share a CDR3 protein, they turn into one entry using the most common DNA and genes. The V and J calls shown here were made by TCRdb, not taken from the authors' results. The sample data list about 340,000 distinct CDR3 sequences, and approximately 14% of these were observed just once. The biggest ten clones account for approximately 1.1% of the sample.

This sample is part of a study of CD8 T cells in ankylosing spondylitis (dated by TCRdb to about 2017). A note on the overall study: T cell receptor beta repertoires were profiled in healthy donors and ankylosing spondylitis patients so that disease-linked TCR variants could be found. In total, the full study cohort was made up of over a hundred healthy donors and 25 or so ankylosing spondylitis patients. Peripheral blood was sampled, and synovial fluid was additionally collected from ankylosing spondylitis patients. What the study reported, not specific to this receptor: Blood from ankylosing spondylitis patients appeared to be characterized by a TCR beta motif composed of about eight highly homologous amino acid variants. According to the report, matched synovial fluid samples from ankylosing spondylitis patients were significantly enriched for the disease-linked clones. Some of the motif variants had been reported before in the synovial fluid and blood of reactive arthritis patients, a finding that suggests common disease-initiation mechanisms. In peripheral blood, the disease-linked clones were found at relatively low frequencies and had a CD8+ phenotype.

V is shortened by 7 bases, J by 4 bases, and the region joining them spans 13 bases. Based on the germline V gene, the CDR1 and CDR2 sequences are SNHLY and FYNNEI. The cysteine opens and the phenylalanine closes a CDR3 of 13 amino acids. This entry keeps only the CDR3 DNA: 39 bases, framed from base 1. The TCR sequence derives from a male donor with ankylosing spondylitis or in good health (not recorded which). The rearrangement joined TRBV2 to TRBJ2-5; the D gene may be TRBD1 or TRBD2, since each aligns over 5 bases. The sequenced material came from blood, either unsorted or a sorted T cell fraction (not recorded which). The CDR3 region: CASNEGRGETQYF. The nucleotides read TGTGCCAGCAACGAGGGGAGAGGAGAGACCCAGTACTTC.